This T cell receptor (beta chain) was identified during a study of shared clonotypes between healthy human individuals. Whole-study findings and limits: Clonotype sharing across donors was expected to vary with sequencing depth. The study found lower generation probabilities in non-shared clonotypes than in those shared by all four donors.

In the case of this clone: Its antigen is undetermined.

CDR3 size: 18 residues. V lost 2 bases and J lost 3, with 20 bases in between. Germline values: CDR1 SGHDT, CDR2 YYEEEE. Replicate PCRs from sorted subsets contained roughly 200 ng DNA, which is some 32,000 T cell genomes. Profiling relied on immunoSEQ multiplex PCR, and the TCRdb table lists in-frame clones only, not all of them. The table records 2 million to 2.5 million clones, about nine tenths of them present only once. The chain joins TRBV5-6 to TRBJ1-4, with D tentatively TRBD1 (5 bases). The sample comprised naive CD4+ T cells from PBMCs. The subset: CD45RA+ positively selected. This TCR derives from a man aged 18 to 30 in good health. Some clones in this sample may be carry-over from other donors' samples. CDR3 in amino acids: CASSFSWNRREANEKLFF. Written as DNA, the CDR3 is TGTGCCAGCAGCTTTTCCTGGAACAGGCGGGAGGCTAATGAAAAACTGTTTTTT.